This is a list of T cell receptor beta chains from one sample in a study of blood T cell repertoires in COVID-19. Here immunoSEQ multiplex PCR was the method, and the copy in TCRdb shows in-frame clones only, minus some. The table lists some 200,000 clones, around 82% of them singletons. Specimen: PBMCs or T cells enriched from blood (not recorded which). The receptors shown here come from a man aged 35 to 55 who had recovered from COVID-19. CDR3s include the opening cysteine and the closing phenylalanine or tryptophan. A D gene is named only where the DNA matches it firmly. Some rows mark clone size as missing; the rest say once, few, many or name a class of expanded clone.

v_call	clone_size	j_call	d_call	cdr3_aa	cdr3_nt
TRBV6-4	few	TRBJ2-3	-	CASSDQAGHTDTQYF	TGTGCCAGCAGTGACCAAGCGGGCCACACAGATACGCAGTATTTT
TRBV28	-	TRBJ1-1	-	CASSLAWEGTVEAFF	TGTGCCAGCAGTTTAGCCTGGGAGGGTACTGTAGAAGCTTTCTTT
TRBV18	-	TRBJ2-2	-	CASSPLTGSTGELFF	TGTGCCAGCTCACCATTAACAGGGAGCACCGGGGAGCTGTTTTTT
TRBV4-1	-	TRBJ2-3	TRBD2	CAGLCPSGRARDTQYF	TGCGCCGGCCTGTGCCCTAGCGGGAGGGCCAGAGATACGCAGTATTTT
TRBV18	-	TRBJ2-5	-	CASSPKGLAQETQYF	TGTGCCAGCTCACCGAAGGGACTTGCGCAAGAGACCCAGTACTTC
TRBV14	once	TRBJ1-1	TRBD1	CASSQLTGALRPEAFF	TGTGCCAGCAGCCAGTTGACAGGGGCACTCCGTCCCGAAGCTTTCTTT
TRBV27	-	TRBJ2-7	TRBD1	CASSSDRGPYEQYF	TGTGCCAGCAGCTCAGACAGGGGGCCGTACGAGCAGTACTTC
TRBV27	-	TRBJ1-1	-	CASMRPGAPITEAFF	TGTGCCAGCATGCGACCAGGGGCACCCATCACTGAAGCTTTCTTT
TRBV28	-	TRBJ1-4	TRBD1	CASSSGTVNEKLFF	TGTGCCAGCAGTTCCGGGACAGTTAATGAAAAACTGTTTTTT
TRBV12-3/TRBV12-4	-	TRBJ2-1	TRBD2	CASSPSGMEQFF	TGTGCCAGCAGTCCTAGCGGGATGGAGCAGTTCTTC
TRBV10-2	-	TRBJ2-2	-	CASIIGRLPNTGELFF	TGCGCCAGCATTATAGGGAGACTCCCGAACACCGGGGAGCTGTTTTTT
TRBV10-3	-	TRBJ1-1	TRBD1	CAIRTTGLTEAFF	TGTGCCATCAGGACGACAGGGCTTACTGAAGCTTTCTTT
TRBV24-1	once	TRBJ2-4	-	CATSDLSGQYF	TGTGCCACCAGTGACCTAAGCGGTCAGTACTTC
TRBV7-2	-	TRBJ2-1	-	CASSLGGGRGNEQFF	TGTGCCAGCAGCTTAGGGGGAGGCCGGGGCAATGAGCAGTTCTTC
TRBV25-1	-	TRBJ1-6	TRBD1	CASSSHRGPLHF	TGTGCCAGCAGTTCCCACAGGGGACCCCTCCACTTT
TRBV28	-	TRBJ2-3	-	CASSTPQLIALLPDTQYF	TGTGCCAGCAGTACTCCCCAACTAATCGCCCTCCTCCCAGATACGCAGTATTTT
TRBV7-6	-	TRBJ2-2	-	CASSLPRVQTGELFF	TGTGCCAGCAGCTTACCCAGGGTACAGACCGGGGAGCTGTTTTTT
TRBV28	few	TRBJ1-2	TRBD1	CAVQDRAYGYTF	TGTGCTGTCCAGGACAGGGCCTATGGCTACACCTTC
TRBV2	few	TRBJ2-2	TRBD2	CASSEEGGRATGELFF	TGTGCCAGCAGTGAAGAGGGCGGGAGGGCCACCGGGGAGCTGTTTTTT
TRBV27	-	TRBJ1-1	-	CASSLSRVSISEAFF	TGTGCCAGCAGTTTAAGCAGGGTATCAATCTCTGAAGCTTTCTTT
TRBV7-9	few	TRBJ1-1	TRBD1	CASSPGGTEAFF	TGTGCCAGCAGCCCAGGGGGCACTGAAGCTTTCTTT
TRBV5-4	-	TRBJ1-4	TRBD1	CASSPGQDHTLNEKLFF	TGTGCCAGCAGCCCGGGACAGGACCATACTTTAAATGAAAAACTGTTTTTT
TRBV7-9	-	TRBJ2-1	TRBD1	CASSRQGSYNEQFF	TGTGCCAGCAGCCGACAGGGTTCCTACAATGAGCAGTTCTTC
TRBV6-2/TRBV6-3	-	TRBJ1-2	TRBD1	CASSFGTGGNYGYTF	TGTGCCAGCAGTTTCGGGACAGGGGGAAACTATGGCTACACCTTC
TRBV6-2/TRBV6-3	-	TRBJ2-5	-	CASSPRREKETQYF	TGTGCCAGCAGCCCCCGGAGGGAGAAAGAGACCCAGTACTTC
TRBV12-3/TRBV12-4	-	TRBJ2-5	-	CASTQGETQYF	TGTGCCAGCACCCAGGGAGAGACCCAGTACTTC
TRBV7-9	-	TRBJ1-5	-	CASSAVGGSNQPQHF	TGTGCCAGCAGCGCCGTAGGAGGGAGCAATCAGCCCCAGCATTTT
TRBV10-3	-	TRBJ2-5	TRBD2	CAISEGLALETQYF	TGTGCCATCAGTGAAGGACTAGCGTTGGAGACCCAGTACTTC
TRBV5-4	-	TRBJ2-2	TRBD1	CASRRGTGQNTGELFF	TGTGCCAGCAGAAGAGGGACAGGGCAAAACACCGGGGAGCTGTTTTTT
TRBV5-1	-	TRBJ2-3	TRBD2	CASSLGTSADTQYF	TGCGCCAGCAGCTTGGGGACTAGTGCAGATACGCAGTATTTT
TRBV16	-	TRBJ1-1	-	CASSQSSGNTEAFF	TGTGCCAGCAGCCAATCGTCAGGCAACACTGAAGCTTTCTTT